The 26 T cell receptor beta chains below all came from one sample that was sequenced in a study of CD8+ T cells in alopecia areata. Reverse transcribed after extraction, RNA yielded cDNA as the sequencing template. The assay was immunoSEQ multiplex PCR, and TCRdb's table has in-frame clones only and misses some. This table has approximately 150,000 clones, around 55% appearing once. The specimen sequenced was CD4+ T cells sorted from blood. Receptors originate from a human donor in good health.

This clone was detected many times. The V and J genes are TRBV7-6 and TRBJ2-7; possibly TRBD1 for D (6 bases). V was trimmed by 1 base and J by 6 bases, leaving 10 bases between them. The CDR3 consists of 13 residues. CDR1 is SGHVS, CDR2 FNYEAQ, per germline. CDR3 in amino acids: CASSLDPGAEQYF. CDR3 coding DNA: TGTGCCAGCAGCTTAGACCCAGGGGCCGAGCAGTACTTC.

V and J are TRBV5-1 and TRBJ2-3; D not certain. The CDR3 totals 12 residues. Germline CDR1 reads SGHRS; CDR2 reads YFSETQ. V shed 0 bases and J shed 6 bases, with 5 bases lying between them. CDR3 coding DNA: TGCGCCAGCAGCTTGGGGAGCGATACGCAGTATTTT. It yields the protein CASSLGSDTQYF.

This clone was counted only a few times. This chain joins TRBV28 and TRBJ2-5, with D maybe TRBD2 (6 bases). Trimming cost V 5 bases and J 12 bases, with 13 bases left between them. CDR1 and CDR2 from the germline V gene are MDHEN and SYDVKM. CDR3 size: 11 residues. DNA of the CDR3: TGTGCCAGCAGTGGGGGACTCCCGGAGTACTTC. Its translation is CASSGGLPEYF.

J is TRBJ2-7 and V is TRBV25-1; weak D call: TRBD1 (6 bases). Trimming took off 6 bases at V and 2 bases at J, with 8 bases between the two ends. Germline V gives CDR1 MGHDK, CDR2 SYGVNS. The CDR3 is 12 residues long. Here the CDR3 reads CASRGATYEQYF. The CDR3 DNA reads as TGTGCCAGCAGGGGGGCCACCTACGAGCAGTACTTC.

V gene TRBV19 combines with J gene TRBJ2-1, with D possibly TRBD2 on 5 matching bases. V shed 8 bases and J shed 1 base, with 12 bases lying between them. In germline, CDR1 is LNHDA, CDR2 SQIVND (reference sequence). This CDR3 is 14 amino acids long. CDR3 sequence (DNA): TGTGCCAGTGGAGGACGGGAATCCTACAATGAGCAGTTCTTC. As protein: CASGGRESYNEQFF.

The chain combines TRBV29-1 with TRBJ2-3, with D maybe TRBD1 (6 bases). V was clipped by 4 bases and J by 3 bases, with 14 bases between them. The CDR3 is 14 residues long. Germline V CDR1 and CDR2: SQVTM, ANQGSEA. The CDR3 here is CSVVTGIRTDTQYF. The CDR3 bases are TGCAGCGTTGTAACAGGGATCCGAACAGATACGCAGTATTTT.

This chain uses TRBV29-1 with TRBJ2-2; D unresolved. Trimming removed 5 bases from V and 6 bases from J, with 19 bases in between. Germline V gene lookup returns CDR1 SQVTM and CDR2 ANQGSEA. The CDR3 covers 15 residues. CDR3 bases: TGCAGCGTTTCGAAAGGCGGTGGGTGGGCCGGGGAGCTGTTTTTT. This encodes CSVSKGGGWAGELFF.

This clone was seen a handful of times. DNA of the CDR3: TGCGCCAGCAGCTTGGGACAGGCCAATGAGCAGTTCTTC. Translation gives CASSLGQANEQFF. This chain connects TRBV5-1 to TRBJ2-1; TRBD1 is a possible D gene (6 bases). With 0 bases removed from V and 6 bases from J, the gap between germline ends came to 7 bases. The CDR3 consists of 13 residues. Germline V lookup: CDR1 SGHRS, CDR2 YFSETQ.

This clone was seen a single time. The gene calls are TRBV7-8 and TRBJ2-1, with D hard to call. V was shortened by 1 base and J by 9 bases, with 4 bases between the two germline ends. The CDR3 covers 11 residues. Germline values: CDR1 SGHVS, CDR2 FQNEAQ. The CDR3 sequence: CASSLVAEQFF. CDR3 coding DNA: TGTGCCAGCAGCTTAGTGGCTGAGCAGTTCTTC.

J is TRBJ2-5 and V is TRBV29-1, with a weak D call TRBD1 (6 bases). V was cut by 3 bases and J by 4 bases, with 12 bases left in between. This CDR3 is 13 amino acids long. Germline V gene data show CDR1 as SQVTM and CDR2 as ANQGSEA. The CDR3 DNA reads as TGCAGCGTTGACCCAGGGGCGGGAGAGACCCAGTACTTC. This codes for CSVDPGAGETQYF.

There are a few counts of this clone. The chain uses TRBV4-2 and TRBJ2-1; D might be TRBD1 (6 bases). The CDR3 sequence is 15 residues long. The V gene's germline CDR1 is LGHNA and CDR2 YNFKEQ. V dropped 1 base and J dropped 6 bases, with 13 bases sitting between them. The CDR3: CASSQVGQQGNEQFF. The CDR3 DNA reads as TGTGCCAGCAGCCAAGTGGGGCAACAGGGCAATGAGCAGTTCTTC.

V and J are TRBV5-1 and TRBJ1-1, with a weak D call TRBD1 (5 bases). Per the germline V gene, CDR1 is SGHRS and CDR2 is YFSETQ. The V gene lost 3 bases and the J gene lost 4 bases, with 19 bases spanning the gap. This CDR3 has 16 residues. CDR3 sequence reads: CASSSGQGSGGTEAFF. The CDR3 bases are TGCGCCAGCAGCTCGGGGCAGGGCTCCGGGGGCACTGAAGCTTTCTTT.

The V and J genes are TRBV14 and TRBJ1-1; D possibly corresponds to TRBD1 (6 bases). The germline V and J ends were trimmed by 4 bases and 0 bases, with 15 bases remaining between them. Per germline, CDR1 SGHDN and CDR2 FVKESK. The CDR3 spans 16 residues. CDR3 protein: CASSRGHSGVNTEAFF. The CDR3 bases are TGTGCCAGCAGCCGGGGACACTCGGGGGTGAACACTGAAGCTTTCTTT.

V gene TRBV5-1 combines with J gene TRBJ2-4, with TRBD2 matching over 16 bases. The germline V gene encodes CDR1 SGHRS and CDR2 YFSETQ. V gave up 4 bases and J gave up 2 bases; unmatched junction bases: 6. The CDR3 sequence is 18 residues long. Written as DNA, the CDR3 is TGCGCCAGCAGCACGGGACTAGCGGGAGGGCCAACCAAAAACATTCAGTACTTC. Translation gives CASSTGLAGGPTKNIQYF.

This chain joins TRBV5-4 and TRBJ2-1; D remains unclear. V gave up 0 bases and J gave up 6 bases, with 13 bases separating them. Germline V gives CDR1 SGHNT, CDR2 YYREEE (reference sequence). The CDR3 covers 15 residues. CDR3 residues: CASSLASLVSNEQFF. Written as DNA, the CDR3 is TGTGCCAGCAGCTTGGCCAGCCTAGTAAGCAATGAGCAGTTCTTC.

In its sample, this clone was seen once. The CDR3 loop is CASSLSTSGGKGYTF. The CDR3 region has the DNA TGTGCCAGCAGCTTATCCACCTCAGGGGGGAAGGGCTACACCTTC. This sequence joins TRBV7-9 and TRBJ1-2, with 7 bases identical to TRBD1. Germline values: CDR1 SEHNR, CDR2 FQNEAQ (reference sequence). The CDR3 runs 15 residues. The V gene end was trimmed by 2 bases and the J gene end by 8 bases; junction bases not matched to a gene: 11.

This clone was seen more than once but under ten times. V usage is TRBV10-3 and J usage is TRBJ2-1; TRBD1 might be the D (6 bases). Germline V gene data show CDR1 as ENHRY and CDR2 as SYGVKD. CDR3 size: 17 residues. The V and J ends lost 6 bases and 0 bases respectively, with 18 bases between them. The CDR3 DNA reads TGTGCCATCAGCAACCCCAGGGGACGGAGCTCCTACAATGAGCAGTTCTTC. Amino acid sequence: CAISNPRGRSSYNEQFF.

Only one count was recorded for this clone. The chain carries TRBV30 and TRBJ1-3; 8 bases map to TRBD1. CDR1 and CDR2 (germline): GTSNPN, SVGIG (reference sequence). Trimming took 2 bases from V and 4 from J; bases not matched to a gene: 7. The CDR3 is made up of 15 amino acids. The CDR3 DNA reads as TGTGCCTGGAGTTACCCGGGACAGGAGGGAAACACCATATATTTT. Translating gives CAWSYPGQEGNTIYF.

This clone was seen a handful of times. The rearrangement uses TRBV29-1 and TRBJ1-4, with TRBD1 identical over 8 bases. Germline CDR1 and CDR2: SQVTM and ANQGSEA. V shed 5 bases and J 1 base; nucleotides not matched to a gene: 3. This CDR3 is built from 14 residues. DNA of the CDR3: TGCAGCGTTACAGGGGGGAGAACTAATGAAAAACTGTTTTTT. Its translation: CSVTGGRTNEKLFF.

This clone has more than one count but fewer than ten. The rearrangement links TRBV28 to TRBJ2-3; maybe TRBD1 (6 bases). CDR1 MDHEN and CDR2 SYDVKM come from the germline V gene. This CDR3 has 15 residues. V was shortened by 6 bases and J by 0 bases, with 13 bases between the two germline ends. This chain's CDR3 is CASRAPTGSTDTQYF. CDR3 sequence (DNA): TGTGCCAGCAGGGCCCCGACAGGCAGCACAGATACGCAGTATTTT.

This clone appeared once. The rearrangement uses TRBV6-5 and TRBJ1-3; tentative D call: TRBD1 (5 bases). CDR3 length: 15 amino acids. Germline V lookup: CDR1 MNHEY, CDR2 SVGAGI. The V end lost 8 bases, the J end lost 0 bases, and 14 bases lay between the germline ends. In DNA, the CDR3 is TGTGCCAGCGGCCTGGACACGCTCTCTGGAAACACCATATATTTT. Translated, it gives CASGLDTLSGNTIYF.

V is TRBV20-1 and J is TRBJ2-7; 9 positions match TRBD1. CDR1 is DFQATT, CDR2 SNEGSKA, per germline (reference sequence). V lost 5 bases to trimming and J lost 6 bases; unmatched junction nucleotides: 2. This CDR3 is 11 amino acids long. CDR3 DNA: TGCAGTGCTCCACAGGGGGCCGAGCAGTACTTC. Protein product: CSAPQGAEQYF.

The V and J genes are TRBV5-1 and TRBJ2-3, with TRBD2 matching 8 bases. The CDR3 sequence is 19 residues long. V gave up 3 bases and J gave up 1 base; unmatched junction bases: 16. Germline-derived CDR1 and CDR2 are SGHRS and YFSETQ. As DNA, the CDR3 is TGCGCCAGCAGCTCCCCGGCGACCCCCGGGACTAGGGGCACAGATACGCAGTATTTT. Translating it yields CASSSPATPGTRGTDTQYF.

The chain recombines TRBV4-1 with TRBJ2-7; D is possibly TRBD1 (6 bases). With 7 bases removed from V and 3 bases from J, the gap between germline ends came to 16 bases. This CDR3 comprises 14 residues. Germline V gene data show CDR1 as MGHRA and CDR2 as YSYEKL. DNA of the CDR3: TGCGCCAGCACTCCCCACGGACAGCTCTACGAGCAGTACTTC. This translates into CASTPHGQLYEQYF.

This chain connects TRBV5-6 to TRBJ2-1, with D hard to call. The CDR3 loop spans 16 amino acids. In germline, CDR1 is SGHDT, CDR2 YYEEEE. V was cut by 4 bases and J by 3 bases, with 17 bases left in between. CDR3: CASSPLVGPDYNEQFF. The CDR3 bases are TGTGCCAGCAGCCCCCTGGTCGGGCCCGACTACAATGAGCAGTTCTTC.

The chain couples TRBV29-1 to TRBJ2-1; 8 nucleotides agree with TRBD2. J was trimmed by 7 bases and V by 8 bases; bases with no gene match: 16. This CDR3 contains 15 residues. Germline assignment: CDR1 SQVTM and CDR2 ANQGSEA. CDR3 nucleotides: TGCAGCATTCGAGCCGGGACTAGTCTAGGGAATGAGCAGTTCTTC. As protein: CSIRAGTSLGNEQFF.